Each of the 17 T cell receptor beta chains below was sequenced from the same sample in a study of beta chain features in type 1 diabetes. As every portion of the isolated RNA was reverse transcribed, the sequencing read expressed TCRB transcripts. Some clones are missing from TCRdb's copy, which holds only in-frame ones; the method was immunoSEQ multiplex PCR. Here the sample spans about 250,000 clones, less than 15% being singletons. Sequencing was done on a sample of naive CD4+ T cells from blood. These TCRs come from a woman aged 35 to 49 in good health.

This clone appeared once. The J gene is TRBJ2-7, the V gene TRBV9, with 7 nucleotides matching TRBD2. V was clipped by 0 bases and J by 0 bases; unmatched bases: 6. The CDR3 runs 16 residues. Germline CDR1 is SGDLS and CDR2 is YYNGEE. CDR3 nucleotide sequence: TGTGCCAGCAGCGTAGGGGAGGGACGGAGCTCCTACGAGCAGTACTTC. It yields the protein CASSVGEGRSSYEQYF.

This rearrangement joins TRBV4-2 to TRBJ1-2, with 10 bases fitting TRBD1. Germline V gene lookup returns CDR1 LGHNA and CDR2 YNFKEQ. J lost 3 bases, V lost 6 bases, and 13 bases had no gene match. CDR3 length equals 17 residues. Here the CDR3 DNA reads TGTGCCAGCAGTCGTAATACCGGGACAGGGGTTGACTATGGCTACACCTTC. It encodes CASSRNTGTGVDYGYTF.

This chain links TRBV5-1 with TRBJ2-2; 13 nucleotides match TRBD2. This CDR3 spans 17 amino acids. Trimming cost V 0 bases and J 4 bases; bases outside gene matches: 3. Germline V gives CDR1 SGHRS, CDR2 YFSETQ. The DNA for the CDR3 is TGCGCCAGCAGCTTGGGACTAGCGGGGGGCACCACCGGGGAGCTGTTTTTT. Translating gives CASSLGLAGGTTGELFF.

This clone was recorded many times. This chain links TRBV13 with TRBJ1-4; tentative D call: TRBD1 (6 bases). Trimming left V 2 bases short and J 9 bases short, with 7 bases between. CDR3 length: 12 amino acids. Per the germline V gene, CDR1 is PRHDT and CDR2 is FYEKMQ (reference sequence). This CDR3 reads CASSLWGQKLFF. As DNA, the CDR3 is TGTGCCAGCAGCTTATGGGGGCAAAAACTGTTTTTT.

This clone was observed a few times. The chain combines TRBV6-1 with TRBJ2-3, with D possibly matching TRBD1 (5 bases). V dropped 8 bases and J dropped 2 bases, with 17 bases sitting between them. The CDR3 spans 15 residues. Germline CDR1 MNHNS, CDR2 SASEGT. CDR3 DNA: TGTGCCAGCCGCCTAGTAGGACACCACACAGATACGCAGTATTTT. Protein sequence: CASRLVGHHTDTQYF.

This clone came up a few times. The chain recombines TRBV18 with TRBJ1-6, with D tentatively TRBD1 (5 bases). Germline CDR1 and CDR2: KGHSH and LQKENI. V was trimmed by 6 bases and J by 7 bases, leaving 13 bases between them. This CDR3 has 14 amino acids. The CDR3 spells CASSPKQENSPLHF. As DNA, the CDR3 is TGTGCCAGCTCCCCCAAACAGGAAAATTCACCCCTCCACTTT. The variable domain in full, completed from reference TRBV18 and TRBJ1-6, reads NAGVMQNPRHLVRRRGQEARLRCSPMKGHSHVYWYRQLPEEGLKFMVYLQKENIIDESGMPKERFSAEFPKEGPSILRIQQVVRGDSAAYFCASSPKQENSPLHFGNGTRLTVT.

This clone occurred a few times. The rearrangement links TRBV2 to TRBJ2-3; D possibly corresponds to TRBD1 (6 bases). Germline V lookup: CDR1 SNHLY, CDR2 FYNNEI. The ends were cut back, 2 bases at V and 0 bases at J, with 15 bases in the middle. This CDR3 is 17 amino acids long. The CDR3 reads CASSELRGTLSTDTQYF. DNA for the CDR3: TGTGCCAGCAGTGAACTTAGGGGGACCCTCAGCACAGATACGCAGTATTTT. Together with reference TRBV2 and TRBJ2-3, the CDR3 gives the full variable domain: EPEVTQTPSHQVTQMGQEVILRCVPISNHLYFYWYRQILGQKVEFLVSFYNNEISEKSEIFDDQFSVERPDGSNFTLKIRSTKLEDSAMYFCASSELRGTLSTDTQYFGPGTRLTVL.

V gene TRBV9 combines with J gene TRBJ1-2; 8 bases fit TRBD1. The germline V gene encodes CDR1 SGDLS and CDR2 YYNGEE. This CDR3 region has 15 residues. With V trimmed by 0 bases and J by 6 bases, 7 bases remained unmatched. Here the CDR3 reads CASSVEKDRGNGYTF. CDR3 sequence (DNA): TGTGCCAGCAGCGTAGAAAAAGACAGGGGCAATGGCTACACCTTC.

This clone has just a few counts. The CDR3 nucleotides are TGCAGCGACCTCGGACAGTCGGTCGGTAATGAGCAGTTCTTC. Protein: CSDLGQSVGNEQFF. This chain connects TRBV29-1 to TRBJ2-1; the D gene is possibly TRBD1 (6 bases). The CDR3 is 14 residues long. Trimming shortened V by 7 bases and J by 7 bases, and 20 bases separated the two germline ends. CDR1 is SQVTM and CDR2 is ANQGSEA in the germline V gene.

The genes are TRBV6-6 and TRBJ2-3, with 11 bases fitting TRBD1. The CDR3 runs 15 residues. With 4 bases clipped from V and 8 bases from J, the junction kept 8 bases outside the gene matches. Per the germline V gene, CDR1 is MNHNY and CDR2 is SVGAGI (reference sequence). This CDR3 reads CASSSSDRGRLTQYF. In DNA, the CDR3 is TGTGCCAGCAGTTCCTCGGACAGGGGGCGCCTTACGCAGTATTTT.

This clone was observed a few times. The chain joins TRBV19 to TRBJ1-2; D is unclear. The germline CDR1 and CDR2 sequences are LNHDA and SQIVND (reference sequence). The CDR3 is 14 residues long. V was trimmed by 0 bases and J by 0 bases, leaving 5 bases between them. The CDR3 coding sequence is TGTGCCAGTAGTATAGACCAGTCTAACTATGGCTACACCTTC. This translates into CASSIDQSNYGYTF.

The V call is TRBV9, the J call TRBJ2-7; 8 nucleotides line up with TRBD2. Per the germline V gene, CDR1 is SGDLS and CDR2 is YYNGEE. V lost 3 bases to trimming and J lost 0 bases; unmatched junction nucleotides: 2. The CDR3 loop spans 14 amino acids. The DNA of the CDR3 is TGTGCCAGCAGCGAGGGACTAGGCTCCTACGAGCAGTACTTC. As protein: CASSEGLGSYEQYF.

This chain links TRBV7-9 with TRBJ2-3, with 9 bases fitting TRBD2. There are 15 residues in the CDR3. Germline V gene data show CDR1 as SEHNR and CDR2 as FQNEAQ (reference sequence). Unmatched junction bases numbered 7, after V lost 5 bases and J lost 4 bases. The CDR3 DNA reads TGTGCCAGCAGCCGACCGGGACTAGCAGCAGATACGCAGTATTTT. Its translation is CASSRPGLAADTQYF.

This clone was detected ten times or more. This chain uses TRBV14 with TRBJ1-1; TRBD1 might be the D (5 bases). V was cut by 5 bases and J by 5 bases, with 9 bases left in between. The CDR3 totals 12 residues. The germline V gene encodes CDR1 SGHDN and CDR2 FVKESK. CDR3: CASSGGRTEAFF. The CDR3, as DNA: TGTGCCAGCAGCGGGGGGAGGACTGAAGCTTTCTTT.

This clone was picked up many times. CDR3 sequence (DNA): TGTGCCAGCACCCGGGATAATGAAAAACTGTTTTTT. Encoded protein: CASTRDNEKLFF. V gene TRBV7-9 combines with J gene TRBJ1-4, with D unclear. Germline CDR1 SEHNR, CDR2 FQNEAQ (reference sequence). Between the trimmed V and J ends, which lost 7 bases and 4 bases, there was a span of 7 bases. There are 12 residues in the CDR3. The entire variable domain, with the rest obtained from reference TRBV7-9 and TRBJ1-4, is as follows: DTGVSQNPRHKITKRGQNVTFRCDPISEHNRLYWYRQTLGQGPEFLTYFQNEAQLEKSRLLSDRFSAERPKGSFSTLEIQRTEQGDSAMYLCASTRDNEKLFFGSGTQLSVL.

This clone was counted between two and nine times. The CDR3 DNA sequence: TGTGCCAGTAGTATGTTCGGGACAGCTTCCTACCTAACTGAAGCTTTCTTT. It translates to CASSMFGTASYLTEAFF. The rearrangement links TRBV19 to TRBJ1-1; 7 bases match TRBD1. Trimming removed 3 bases from V and 5 bases from J; junction bases left unmatched: 15. The CDR3 is made up of 17 amino acids. Germline V gene sequence: CDR1 LNHDA, CDR2 SQIVND (reference sequence). The entire variable domain, with the rest obtained from reference TRBV19 and TRBJ1-1, is as follows: DGGITQSPKYLFRKEGQNVTLSCEQNLNHDAMYWYRQDPGQGLRLIYYSQIVNDFQKGDIAEGYSVSREKKESFPLTVTSAQKNPTAFYLCASSMFGTASYLTEAFFGQGTRLTVV.

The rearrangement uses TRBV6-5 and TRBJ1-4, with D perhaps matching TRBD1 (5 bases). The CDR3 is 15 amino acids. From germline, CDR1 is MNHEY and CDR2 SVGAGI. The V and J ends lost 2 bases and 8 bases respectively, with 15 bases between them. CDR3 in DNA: TGTGCCAGCAGTTACGCCCTAGGGGCTGCGGAAAAACTGTTTTTT. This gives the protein CASSYALGAAEKLFF.